This T cell receptor (beta chain) was captured by sequencing in a study of T-cell reconstitution after alpha-beta-depleted transplantation in children. The TCRbeta library incorporated unique molecular identifiers. TCRdb used MiXCR to reprocess the PCR reads, holding one entry per CDR3 protein. Here the sample spans around 360,000 distinct CDR3 sequences, around 10% being singletons. The CDR3 loop spans 17 amino acids. V was clipped by 2 bases and J by 0 bases; unmatched bases: 8. Germline lookup yields CDR1 MNHEY and CDR2 SMNVEV (reference sequence). Sample: PBMCs from the stem cell graft donor, taken from the stem cell graft. This TCR was sampled from a human donor who donated a stem cell graft to a child with acute lymphoblastic leukemia. The genes are TRBV27 and TRBJ1-1; 8 bases are shared with TRBD1. CDR3 sequence (DNA): TGTGCCAGCAGTTTAACAGGGGGTCGGCGGTTGAACACTGAAGCTTTCTTT. This sequence encodes CASSLTGGRRLNTEAFF.